These T cell receptor beta chains were read from a single sample in a study of human T cells and chemical hapten exposure. Each CDR3 protein gets one entry after TCRdb re-called the RACE reads with MiXCR. The table shows 180,000 or so distinct CDR3 sequences, with more than 20% occurring only once. Source: whole blood, taken in connection with sensitization to the hapten diphenylcyclopropenone (DPC). These receptors all come from a woman aged 45-65 years with alopecia areata. Some clones in this sample may be carry-over from other donors' samples. CDR3s include the opening cysteine and the closing phenylalanine or tryptophan. Fields, in order: V gene, J gene, CDR3 protein.

>TRBV3-1|TRBJ1-6
CASSPLLGQIADSPLHF
>TRBV3-1|TRBJ2-1
CASSPGLQTNNEQFF
>TRBV7-8|TRBJ2-1
CASSLVSLGVYNEQFF
>TRBV5-1|TRBJ1-6
CASSLEWGHDSPLHF
>TRBV20-1|TRBJ2-1
CSVGGRTYNEQFF
>TRBV11-2|TRBJ2-7
CASSLRLAYEQYF
>TRBV24-1|TRBJ2-7
CATSDPGHGIYEQYF
>TRBV5-1|TRBJ2-2
CASSVAVPNTGELFF
>TRBV11-2|TRBJ1-2
CASSLERGNYGYTF
>TRBV7-9|TRBJ1-4
CASSVGARPEKLFF
>TRBV29-1|TRBJ2-7
CSTGQSRYEQYF
>TRBV9|TRBJ1-3
CASSSQTGNTIYF
>TRBV6-5|TRBJ2-7
CASSSLAGVRKYEQYF
>TRBV29-1|TRBJ2-5
CSVVGRRLETQYF
>TRBV29-1|TRBJ2-1
CSVEGRPRGNEQFF
>TRBV29-1|TRBJ2-6
CSATGGASGANVLTF
>TRBV5-1|TRBJ2-3
CASSSGLAGEVTDTQYF
>TRBV7-9|TRBJ2-3
CASSYRGLADTQYF
>TRBV7-9|TRBJ2-1
CASSAGLVQLWSQFF
>TRBV5-1|TRBJ2-3
CASSRGRTEVADTQYF
>TRBV27|TRBJ2-2
CASSITRIPGELFF
>TRBV27|TRBJ2-2
CASSLSATIDLAGVNTGELFF
>TRBV27|TRBJ2-3
CASTGPDTQYF
>TRBV12-3/TRBV12-4|TRBJ1-2
CASRGSYGYTF
>TRBV6-1|TRBJ2-6
CASSERFSGSAGANVLTF
>TRBV29-1|TRBJ2-7
CSVGDRDYEQYF
>TRBV11-2|TRBJ1-2
CANRRAYSPYGYTF
>TRBV27|TRBJ1-1
CASSPWGTYTEAFF
>TRBV5-1|TRBJ2-5
CASSTAGTPVETQYF
>TRBV5-1|TRBJ2-7
CASAPTPADPYEQYF
>TRBV3-1|TRBJ1-6
CASSPTSADGSPLHF
>TRBV4-1|TRBJ1-2
CASSQVFRGYGYTF
>TRBV5-4|TRBJ2-7
CASSLAPRNLYEQYF
>TRBV5-6|TRBJ2-3
CASSRDSLGDAQYF
>TRBV15|TRBJ1-2
CATSRVREPTDGYTF
>TRBV20-1|TRBJ1-3
CSAREGQGTGNTIYF
>TRBV7-8|TRBJ1-6
CASTRGSYNSPLHF
>TRBV20-1|TRBJ2-7
CSARLSGAPYEQYF
>TRBV20-1|TRBJ2-7
CSARDRLYEQYF
>TRBV29-1|TRBJ1-1
CSTRQGWDTEAFF
>TRBV2|TRBJ2-1
CASRTQGSIGNEQFF